Here is one T cell receptor beta chain with its context. Germline loops: CDR1 MNHNS, CDR2 SASEGT. The V gene lost 2 bases and the J gene lost 3 bases, with 7 bases spanning the gap. The CDR3 consists of 13 residues. The data were obtained in a study of blood T cell repertoires in COVID-19. Background on the study: Researchers got acute and convalescent COVID-19 samples from the United States, Italy and Spain. In each case, the material was cDNA or gDNA derived from T cells, B-cell-depleted T cells, or PBMCs.

In the study's own analysis: For nucleated cells, counts were estimated from reference gene primer amplification. Measured with immunoSEQ multiplex PCR; TCRdb has only the in-frame clones, and not every one. That table is the source of V, J and clone size, and D and trimming were worked out from the DNA. The data contain about 130,000 clones, more than 80% of them singletons. This sequence joins TRBV6-1 and TRBJ1-1; D might be TRBD1 (5 bases). The receptor's source is a woman aged 60-75 years with acute or convalescent COVID-19. Source material: peripheral blood. Here the CDR3 DNA reads TGTGCCAGCAGTGAACCGGGGGACACTGAAGCTTTCTTT. Translated: CASSEPGDTEAFF.